This T cell receptor (beta chain) was recovered during a study of vaccination effects on CD4 cells after COVID-19. Overall study context: All participants had two doses of either the BNT162b2 or mRNA-1273 vaccine.

A word on this clone: Its antigen is still unknown. At one boundary the junction diverges from the germline segment, which might be a read error.

Having been cultured for 10 days, the cells underwent CD4+ T cell isolation. Cultures got half-medium changes with IL-2 on days 3 and 7. CDR3 size: 14 residues. CDR1 is SSHAT and CDR2 is FNYEAQ in the germline V gene (reference sequence). Sequenced by immunoSEQ multiplex PCR; TCRdb stores in-frame clones only, minus some. The sample consists of under 50,000 clones, about 80% of them appearing once. The sequencing used CD4+ T cells from PBMCs cultured without peptide, collected before COVID-19 vaccination. This chain joins TRBV7-7 and TRBJ2-3; TRBD2 matches 10 bases. The TCR sequence derives from a human donor who had a prior SARS-CoV-2 infection. In nucleotides, the CDR3 is TGTGCTAGCAGCCCCGGACTAGCGGCAGATACGCAGTATTTT. It specifies CASSPGLAADTQYF.